This T cell receptor (beta chain) came from a study of technical replicates of blood from a few donors. The protocol was immunoSEQ multiplex PCR, while the TCRdb copy is restricted to in-frame clones and leaves out a portion. The sample lists tens of thousands of clones; around 90% were seen once. The TCR originated in a human donor in good health. Material for sequencing was T cells isolated from PBMCs.

The DNA of the CDR3 is TGTGCCAGCTCACTTAGGGACAGGGTACGAGAGACCCAGTACTTC. Its protein product is CASSLRDRVRETQYF. This chain uses TRBV18 with TRBJ2-5, with TRBD1 matching over 9 bases. Germline CDR1 KGHSH, CDR2 LQKENI. The CDR3 runs to 15 residues. With 4 bases clipped from V and 4 bases from J, the junction kept 7 bases outside the gene matches. The full variable domain, rest sourced from reference TRBV18 and TRBJ2-5, is NAGVMQNPRHLVRRRGQEARLRCSPMKGHSHVYWYRQLPEEGLKFMVYLQKENIIDESGMPKERFSAEFPKEGPSILRIQQVVRGDSAAYFCASSLRDRVRETQYFGPGTRLLVL.